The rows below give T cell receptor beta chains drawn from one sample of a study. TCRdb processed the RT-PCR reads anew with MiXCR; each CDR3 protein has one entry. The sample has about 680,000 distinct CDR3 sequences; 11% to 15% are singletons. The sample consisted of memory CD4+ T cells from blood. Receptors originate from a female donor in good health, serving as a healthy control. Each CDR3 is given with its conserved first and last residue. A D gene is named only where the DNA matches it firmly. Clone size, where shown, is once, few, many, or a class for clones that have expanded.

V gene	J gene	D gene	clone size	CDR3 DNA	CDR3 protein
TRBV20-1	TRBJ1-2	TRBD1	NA	TGCAGTGCTACCCGACAGGGGAAAGCGGGGGGCTACACCTTC	CSATRQGKAGGYTF
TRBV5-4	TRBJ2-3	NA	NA	TGTGCCAGCAGCCCTCCGGGGGGCACCACAGATACGCAGTATTTT	CASSPPGGTTDTQYF
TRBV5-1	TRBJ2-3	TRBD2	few	TGCGCCAGCAGCGAAGGACTAGCGGGATACACAGATACGCAGTATTTT	CASSEGLAGYTDTQYF
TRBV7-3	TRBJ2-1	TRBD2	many	TGTGCCAGCAGCCCCTACGGGGGGGGCTTAAGTGAGCAGTTCTTC	CASSPYGGGLSEQFF
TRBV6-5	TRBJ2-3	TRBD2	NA	TGTGCCAGCACCCCGGCGGGGGGGTGGGATACGCAGTATTTT	CASTPAGGWDTQYF
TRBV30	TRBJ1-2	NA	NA	TGTGCCTGTACCTTAAACTATGGCTACACCTTC	CACTLNYGYTF
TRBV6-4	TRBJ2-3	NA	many	TGTGCCAGCAAGATTGATACGCAGTATTTT	CASKIDTQYF
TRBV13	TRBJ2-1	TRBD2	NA	TGTGCCAGCAGCTACCGACTAGCGGACAATGAGCAGTTCTTC	CASSYRLADNEQFF
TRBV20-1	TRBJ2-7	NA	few	TGCAGTGCTAGAGATTCGATGCAGGGCATGGGGTACGAGCAGTACTTC	CSARDSMQGMGYEQYF
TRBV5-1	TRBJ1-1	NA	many	TGCGCCAGCAGCTTCCTAGGCCACCTGAACACTGAAGCTTTCTTT	CASSFLGHLNTEAFF
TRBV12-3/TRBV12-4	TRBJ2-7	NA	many	TGTGCCAGCAGACTCGGGACCCTGCCCGAGCAGTACTTC	CASRLGTLPEQYF
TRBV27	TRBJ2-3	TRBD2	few	TGTGCCAGCAGTTTATCCCCCGGCGGGAGGGCAGATACGCAGTATTTT	CASSLSPGGRADTQYF
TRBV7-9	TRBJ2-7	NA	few	TGTGCCAGCAGCAACCTGGGAGGTGCGCCCATAAAGATTGCGCAGTACTTC	CASSNLGGAPIKIAQYF
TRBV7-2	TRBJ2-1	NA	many	TGTGCCAGCAGCTTATTATTCCTAACGGGGCAGTTCTTC	CASSLLFLTGQFF
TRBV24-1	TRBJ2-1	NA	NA	TGTGCCACCGTACAGAACAATGAGCAGTTCTTC	CATVQNNEQFF
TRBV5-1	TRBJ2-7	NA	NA	TGCGCCAGCAGCCTGGCGGGACAAAGGACCTACGAGCAGTACTTC	CASSLAGQRTYEQYF
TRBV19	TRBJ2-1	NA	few	TGTGCCAGTAGTAGAGGTAGGGAGCATGAGCAGTTCTTC	CASSRGREHEQFF
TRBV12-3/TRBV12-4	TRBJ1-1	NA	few	TGTGCCAGCAGTTTATTGGGAGGTGGGGCCACTGAAGCTTTCTTT	CASSLLGGGATEAFF
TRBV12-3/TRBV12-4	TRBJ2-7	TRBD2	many	TGTGCCAGCAGTCCCGTGGGGGGGTCCTACGAGCAGTACTTC	CASSPVGGSYEQYF
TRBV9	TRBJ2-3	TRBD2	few	TGTGCGGGGAGCGGGGCCCCCACAGATACGCAGTATTTT	CAGSGAPTDTQYF